Below, 30 T cell receptor beta chains from the same sample are listed, as sequenced in a study of blood T cell repertoires in COVID-19. The protocol was immunoSEQ multiplex PCR, while the TCRdb copy is restricted to in-frame clones and leaves out a portion. The table shows around 150,000 clones, with roughly 77% occurring only once. Sequencing used peripheral blood. The receptors derive from a man aged 60-69 years with acute or convalescent COVID-19.

This chain links TRBV5-4 with TRBJ2-2; 9 bases fit TRBD1. Germline lookup yields CDR1 SGHNT and CDR2 YYREEE (reference sequence). CDR3 size: 15 residues. V gave up 3 bases and J gave up 6 bases; unmatched junction bases: 6. The CDR3 bases are TGTGCCAGCAGCTCCGGGACAGGGCCTGCCGGGGAGCTGTTTTTT. The encoded protein is CASSSGTGPAGELFF.

V is TRBV30 and J is TRBJ1-5, with a possible D match to TRBD1 (5 bases). This CDR3 has 15 amino acids. The germline V gene has CDR1 GTSNPN and CDR2 SVGIG (reference sequence). Deletions cut 5 bases from V and 0 bases from J, with 14 bases between. CDR3 sequence (DNA): TGTGCCTGGGCCTTCGGGGGGGGTAGCAATCAGCCCCAGCATTTT. Protein product: CAWAFGGGSNQPQHF.

The chain has TRBV10-1 and TRBJ2-1, with D maybe TRBD2 (5 bases). Deletions cut 2 bases from V and 8 bases from J, with 7 bases between. CDR1 and CDR2 (germline): WNHNN, SYGVQD (reference sequence). This CDR3 is built from 12 residues. CDR3 region: CASSEGEHEQFF. The CDR3 DNA reads TGCGCCAGCAGTGAGGGGGAGCATGAGCAGTTCTTC.

The V and J genes are TRBV6-2 or TRBV6-3 and TRBJ2-3; TRBD2 aligns across 11 bases. This CDR3 has 23 amino acids. Trimming took 6 bases from V and 4 from J; bases not matched to a gene: 30. Germline CDR1 MNHEY, CDR2 SVGEGT. The CDR3 here is CASSLDTPGYGRVTSGSPDTQYF. CDR3 nucleotides: TGTGCCAGCAGCCTTGATACCCCAGGGTATGGAAGAGTTACTAGCGGGAGCCCAGATACGCAGTATTTT.

J is TRBJ2-5 and V is TRBV7-8; perhaps TRBD2 as D (7 bases). CDR1 and CDR2 from the germline V gene are SGHVS and FQNEAQ. This CDR3 spans 15 amino acids. The V end lost 7 bases, the J end lost 2 bases, and 17 bases lay between the germline ends. The CDR3 protein is CASIRGLAEQETQYF. CDR3 nucleotides: TGTGCCAGCATCCGGGGGCTAGCGGAACAAGAGACCCAGTACTTC.

This rearrangement joins TRBV5-1 to TRBJ2-1, with 8 nucleotides matching TRBD2. There are 16 residues in the CDR3. Germline values: CDR1 SGHRS, CDR2 YFSETQ. V gave up 4 bases and J gave up 6 bases; unmatched junction bases: 12. As DNA, the CDR3 is TGCGCCAGCAGCCTCGTTGGACTAGCCTTCGTCAATGAGCAGTTCTTC. Encoded protein: CASSLVGLAFVNEQFF.

This rearrangement joins TRBV7-2 to TRBJ1-5; 11 bases are shared with TRBD1. Trimming removed 3 bases from V and 6 bases from J; junction bases left unmatched: 1. Germline lookup yields CDR1 SGHTA and CDR2 FQGNSA. The CDR3 is 14 residues long. DNA for the CDR3: TGTGCCAGCAGCTTGGACAGGGGGCTTCAGCCCCAGCATTTT. Residues: CASSLDRGLQPQHF. The full variable domain, in which reference TRBV7-2 and TRBJ1-5 provide the parts outside the CDR3, is GAGVSQSPSNKVTEKGKDVELRCDPISGHTALYWYRQSLGQGLEFLIYFQGNSAPDKSGLPSDRFSAERTGGSVSTLTIQRTQQEDSAVYLCASSLDRGLQPQHFGDGTRLSIL.

V usage is TRBV27 and J usage is TRBJ1-4, with D perhaps matching TRBD1 (5 bases). V lost 5 bases and J lost 5, with 15 bases in between. The germline V gene has CDR1 MNHEY and CDR2 SMNVEV (reference sequence). The CDR3 sequence is 15 residues long. Written as DNA, the CDR3 is TGTGCCAGCAGTCTCCTTCCGGACAAAAATGAAAAACTGTTTTTT. Amino acids: CASSLLPDKNEKLFF.

DNA of the CDR3: TGTGCCAGCAGCCCAGGACTAGCGGGAGGGCCGGGGCAGTACTTC. It translates to CASSPGLAGGPGQYF. V is TRBV7-2 and J is TRBJ2-7; 15 nucleotides align to TRBD2. From germline, CDR1 is SGHTA and CDR2 FQGNSA. The junction had 8 bases not matched to a gene; V was cut back by 5 bases and J by 9 bases. There are 15 residues in the CDR3.

This chain uses TRBV9 with TRBJ1-6; D is unresolved. Germline V lookup: CDR1 SGDLS, CDR2 YYNGEE. This CDR3 contains 15 residues. V lost 0 bases and J 5 bases, leaving 9 bases between the germline ends. The CDR3 DNA follows: TGTGCCAGCAGCGTAGCGAGTCAGGATAATTCACCCCTCCACTTT. Residues: CASSVASQDNSPLHF.

The chain uses TRBV6-5 and TRBJ2-7; D perhaps matches TRBD1 (6 bases). The CDR3 is 13 amino acids. CDR1 and CDR2 from the germline V gene are MNHEY and SVGAGI. V was pared by 6 bases and J by 3 bases, with 12 bases between. The CDR3 reads CASRKGDVYEQYF. CDR3 nucleotides: TGTGCCAGCAGGAAGGGGGACGTCTACGAGCAGTACTTC.

The rearrangement uses TRBV3-1 (or the pseudogene TRBV3-2) and TRBJ2-3; 9 bases fit TRBD2. V shed 0 bases and J 10 bases; nucleotides not matched to a gene: 11. Per germline, CDR1 LGHDT and CDR2 YNNKEL (reference sequence). The CDR3 sequence is 16 residues long. The DNA for the CDR3 is TGTGCCAGCAGCCAAGAACCTAGCGGGGACCAAGGGTCGCAGTATTTT. Translating gives CASSQEPSGDQGSQYF.

This clone has ten or more counts. The chain has TRBV7-9 and TRBJ2-7; 7 bases map to TRBD1. Germline loops: CDR1 SEHNR, CDR2 FQNEAQ (reference sequence). This CDR3 region has 15 residues. V trimming: 4 bases; J trimming: 4 bases; junction bases outside the gene matches: 10. The CDR3 DNA follows: TGTGCCAGCAGCTCCACGGGACAGATGATTTACGAGCAGTACTTC. Protein product: CASSSTGQMIYEQYF. Using reference TRBV7-9 and TRBJ2-7 for the parts outside the CDR3, the full variable domain is DTGVSQNPRHKITKRGQNVTFRCDPISEHNRLYWYRQTLGQGPEFLTYFQNEAQLEKSRLLSDRFSAERPKGSFSTLEIQRTEQGDSAMYLCASSSTGQMIYEQYFGPGTRLTVT.

The V gene is TRBV10-1, the J gene TRBJ2-1, with 10 bases that match TRBD2. This CDR3 is 15 amino acids long. The junction had 6 bases not matched to a gene; V was cut back by 5 bases and J by 5 bases. The V gene's germline CDR1 is WNHNN and CDR2 SYGVQD (reference sequence). CDR3 sequence reads: CASSTGTSEDNEQFF. The CDR3 DNA reads TGCGCCAGCAGTACCGGGACTAGCGAGGACAATGAGCAGTTCTTC.

The J gene is TRBJ2-1, the V gene TRBV5-1; the match to TRBD2 covers 12 bases. The CDR3 has 14 amino acids. The V gene's germline CDR1 is SGHRS and CDR2 YFSETQ. Germline trimming cut 6 bases from V and 6 bases from J; bases unmatched to any gene: 4. The CDR3 coding sequence is TGCGCCAGCAACGGACTAGCGGGAACCAATGAGCAGTTCTTC. It codes for CASNGLAGTNEQFF. Full variable domain (missing parts from reference TRBV5-1 and TRBJ2-1): KAGVTQTPRYLIKTRGQQVTLSCSPISGHRSVSWYQQTPGQGLQFLFEYFSETQRNKGNFPGRFSGRQFSNSRSEMNVSTLELGDSALYLCASNGLAGTNEQFFGPGTRLTVL.

The V and J genes are TRBV7-9 and TRBJ2-3, with a possible D match to TRBD2 (5 bases). The CDR3 has 13 residues. Germline values: CDR1 SEHNR, CDR2 FQNEAQ (reference sequence). Trimming cost V 5 bases and J 2 bases, with 8 bases left between them. DNA of the CDR3: TGTGCCAGCAGCCGCGACTACACAGATACGCAGTATTTT. This translates into CASSRDYTDTQYF. Complete variable domain (other parts from reference TRBV7-9 and TRBJ2-3): DTGVSQNPRHKITKRGQNVTFRCDPISEHNRLYWYRQTLGQGPEFLTYFQNEAQLEKSRLLSDRFSAERPKGSFSTLEIQRTEQGDSAMYLCASSRDYTDTQYFGPGTRLTVL.

This clone was seen more than once but under ten times. The gene calls are TRBV7-6 and TRBJ1-1, with a tentative D call TRBD1 (5 bases). Per germline, CDR1 SGHVS and CDR2 FNYEAQ. This CDR3 is 15 amino acids long. V lost 2 bases and J 0 bases, leaving 10 bases between the germline ends. This CDR3 is CASSLIGGLNTEAFF. In nucleotides, the CDR3 is TGTGCCAGCAGCTTAATCGGGGGACTGAACACTGAAGCTTTCTTT.

The CDR3 DNA follows: TGTGCCGCGGCAGAAATCACAGATACGCAGTATTTT. This encodes CAAAEITDTQYF. J is TRBJ2-3 and V is TRBV6-5; D is uncertain. This CDR3 region has 12 residues. V lost 11 bases to trimming and J lost 2 bases, with 11 bases between them. The germline gives CDR1 MNHEY, CDR2 SVGAGI.

The chain is built from TRBV3-1 (or the pseudogene TRBV3-2) and TRBJ2-2, with D perhaps TRBD1 (5 bases). Germline lookup yields CDR1 LGHDT and CDR2 YNNKEL (reference sequence). Trimming shortened V by 4 bases and J by 8 bases, and 17 bases separated the two germline ends. This CDR3 is built from 15 residues. The chain's CDR3 is CASSPQETGRGELFF. For the CDR3, the DNA is TGTGCCAGCAGCCCACAGGAGACTGGTCGTGGGGAGCTGTTTTTT.

The chain joins TRBV7-9 to TRBJ2-7; D is possibly TRBD1 (6 bases). CDR1 and CDR2 from the germline V gene are SEHNR and FQNEAQ (reference sequence). This CDR3 is 14 amino acids long. The V and J ends lost 4 bases and 3 bases respectively, with 13 bases between them. The CDR3 region has the DNA TGTGCCAGCAGCTCCCTACAGGGAGACTACGAGCAGTACTTC. It translates to CASSSLQGDYEQYF.

The gene calls are TRBV5-6 and TRBJ1-3; possible D gene TRBD1, 5 bases. The germline V and J ends were trimmed by 4 bases and 3 bases, with 17 bases remaining between them. The V gene's germline CDR1 is SGHDT and CDR2 YYEEEE. This CDR3 has 16 amino acids. The CDR3 nucleotides are TGTGCCAGCAGCCTTGGGACGAGGGGAGGTGGAAACACCATATATTTT. This gives the protein CASSLGTRGGGNTIYF.

The rearrangement links TRBV6-5 to TRBJ1-1; D may be TRBD1 (5 bases). With 7 bases removed from V and 1 base from J, the gap between germline ends came to 16 bases. The CDR3 loop spans 15 amino acids. The germline CDR1 and CDR2 sequences are MNHEY and SVGAGI. CDR3: CASTRLGRANTEAFF. CDR3 nucleotides: TGTGCCAGCACCCGGCTCGGCAGGGCGAACACTGAAGCTTTCTTT.

The V gene is TRBV6-4, the J gene TRBJ2-6; D is perhaps TRBD1 (5 bases). Germline V gives CDR1 MRHNA, CDR2 SNTAGT. The CDR3 covers 15 residues. Trimming took 0 bases from V and 2 from J, leaving 5 bases between them. The CDR3 spells CASSDSGAGANVLTF. DNA of the CDR3: TGTGCCAGCAGTGACTCAGGGGCTGGGGCCAACGTCCTGACTTTC.

The table lists this clone with a count of one. V is TRBV6-5 and J is TRBJ1-5, with D possibly TRBD1 on 6 matching bases. Trimming left V 5 bases short and J 7 bases short, with 15 bases between. The germline gives CDR1 MNHEY, CDR2 SVGAGI. The CDR3 is 14 residues long. CDR3 DNA sequence: TGTGCCAGCAGTCTACAGGGCCCTCGGCAGCCCCAGCATTTT. Protein sequence: CASSLQGPRQPQHF.

The rearrangement joins TRBV2 to TRBJ2-3; 10 nucleotides agree with TRBD2. This CDR3 contains 15 residues. V lost 7 bases and J lost 7; bases outside the gene matches: 11. CDR1 and CDR2 (germline): SNHLY, FYNNEI. CDR3 in amino acids: CASTATSGRPNTQYF. CDR3 bases: TGTGCCAGCACCGCGACTAGCGGGCGGCCAAATACGCAGTATTTT.

The V call is TRBV6-4, the J call TRBJ1-1; D possibly corresponds to TRBD1 (5 bases). Germline V gene sequence: CDR1 MRHNA, CDR2 SNTAGT. Trimming cost V 4 bases and J 3 bases, with 9 bases left between them. The length of the CDR3 is 13 residues. The CDR3: CASSVQGDTEAFF. DNA for the CDR3: TGTGCCAGCAGTGTCCAGGGTGACACTGAAGCTTTCTTT.

The chain is built from TRBV7-6 and TRBJ2-3, with 12 bases lining up with TRBD2. The CDR3 loop spans 18 amino acids. J lost 4 bases, V lost 1 base, and 9 bases had no gene match. Germline V CDR1 and CDR2: SGHVS, FNYEAQ. In DNA, the CDR3 is TGTGCCAGCAGCTTAGTACTAGCGGGAGGAGGTGATGCAGATACGCAGTATTTT. Its protein is CASSLVLAGGGDADTQYF.

This chain's CDR3 is CASVYSVVGSYNEQFF. The CDR3 DNA follows: TGTGCTAGTGTTTATAGCGTTGTGGGCTCCTACAATGAGCAGTTCTTC. The gene calls are TRBV12-5 and TRBJ2-1, with TRBD2 as a possible D gene (5 bases). CDR3 size: 16 residues. The germline V and J ends were trimmed by 7 bases and 0 bases, with 16 bases remaining between them. Germline CDR1 and CDR2: LGHNT and FRNRAP.

Written as DNA, the CDR3 is TGTGCCAGCAGCCCCATGGGACTAGCGGGACCCACAGATACGCAGTATTTT. It yields the protein CASSPMGLAGPTDTQYF. The V gene is TRBV3-1 (or the pseudogene TRBV3-2), the J gene TRBJ2-3; 13 bases are a match to TRBD2. The trim removed 4 bases at V and 2 bases at J, leaving 6 bases unmatched. Per germline, CDR1 LGHDT and CDR2 YNNKEL (reference sequence). CDR3 length: 17 residues.

V and J are TRBV3-1 (or the pseudogene TRBV3-2) and TRBJ2-2; D is possibly TRBD2 (5 bases). CDR1 is LGHDT and CDR2 is YNNKEL in the germline V gene (reference sequence). Trimming left V 4 bases short and J 5 bases short, with 8 bases between. This CDR3 is built from 13 residues. The DNA of the CDR3 is TGTGCCAGCAGCCCAGGACTGACCGGGGAGCTGTTTTTT. It is translated as CASSPGLTGELFF.